These 15 T cell receptor beta chains originate from one sample sequenced in a study of shared clonotypes between healthy human individuals. Using immunoSEQ multiplex PCR, the repertoire was profiled, and TCRdb retains in-frame clones only, with some absent. This table holds approximately 1.4 million clones, about 98% found once. The specimen sequenced was naive CD4+ T cells sorted from blood. Subset described: CD45RA+ positively selected. The receptors derive from a man younger than 40 in good health.

This chain links TRBV28 with TRBJ1-1; 7 bases match TRBD1. The trim removed 6 bases at V and 3 bases at J, leaving 4 bases unmatched. The germline V gene has CDR1 MDHEN and CDR2 SYDVKM. The CDR3 loop spans 13 amino acids. CDR3 bases: TGTGCCAGCAGGCTGGGACAGCACACTGAAGCTTTCTTT. It codes for CASRLGQHTEAFF.

V gene TRBV5-1 combines with J gene TRBJ2-3, with TRBD1 as a possible D gene (5 bases). The V end lost 2 bases, the J end lost 2 bases, and 12 bases lay between the germline ends. The CDR3 totals 15 residues. The germline CDR1 and CDR2 sequences are SGHRS and YFSETQ. The CDR3: CASSLQVRVTDTQYF. The DNA for the CDR3 is TGCGCCAGCAGCTTACAGGTTAGGGTCACAGATACGCAGTATTTT.

As DNA, the CDR3 is TGTGCCAGCAGTTACACGCCAGGGACGGGGGGCTACACCTTC. This translates into CASSYTPGTGGYTF. This rearrangement joins TRBV6-5 to TRBJ1-2; D possibly corresponds to TRBD1 (5 bases). The germline V gene has CDR1 MNHEY and CDR2 SVGAGI. V lost 2 bases and J lost 8, with 15 bases in between. This CDR3 is 14 amino acids long.

The rearrangement uses TRBV28 and TRBJ2-3; 13 bases agree with TRBD2. Trimming cost V 6 bases and J 6 bases; bases outside gene matches: 6. Per the germline V gene, CDR1 is MDHEN and CDR2 is SYDVKM. The CDR3 is 15 amino acids. The CDR3 bases are TGTGCCAGCAGACCTGGACTAGCGGGAGCTGATACGCAGTATTTT. Its translation: CASRPGLAGADTQYF.

This clone was observed once. The sample contains more than one DNA sequence encoding this CDR3. This chain connects TRBV18 to TRBJ1-1, with TRBD1 matching over 10 bases. This CDR3 comprises 15 residues. Germline values: CDR1 KGHSH, CDR2 LQKENI. Losses at the gene ends were 3 bases for V and 5 bases for J; bases not matched to a gene: 6. The CDR3 reads CASSPLTGGNTEAFF. Here the CDR3 DNA reads TGTGCCAGCTCACCGTTGACAGGGGGCAATACTGAAGCTTTCTTT.

The chain is built from TRBV5-4 and TRBJ2-7; 10 bases are shared with TRBD2. The CDR3 totals 14 residues. Germline values: CDR1 SGHNT, CDR2 YYREEE (reference sequence). After removal of 5 bases from V and 2 bases from J, the junction contained 4 bases not matched to a gene. CDR3 nucleotides: TGTGCCAGCAGAACTAGCGGGGCAACCTACGAGCAGTACTTC. This codes for CASRTSGATYEQYF.

This chain connects TRBV10-3 to TRBJ2-7; D may be TRBD1 or TRBD2 (6 bases each). Germline assignment: CDR1 ENHRY and CDR2 SYGVKD. The V end was cut by 3 bases, the J end by 2 bases, with 14 bases between. CDR3 size: 15 residues. The CDR3 DNA reads as TGTGCCATCAGTGACCTACTTAGGGGGGCCTACGAGCAGTACTTC. Its protein is CAISDLLRGAYEQYF.

This chain uses TRBV5-1 with TRBJ2-7; 12 nucleotides line up with TRBD2. The CDR3 totals 17 residues. Trimming took 4 bases from V and 0 from J; bases not matched to a gene: 8. Looked up from germline, CDR1 is SGHRS and CDR2 is YFSETQ. The CDR3, as DNA: TGCGCCAGCAGCGAGGGACTAGCGGGCTTTCGCTCCTACGAGCAGTACTTC. It is translated as CASSEGLAGFRSYEQYF. The full variable domain, completed using reference TRBV5-1 and TRBJ2-7, is KAGVTQTPRYLIKTRGQQVTLSCSPISGHRSVSWYQQTPGQGLQFLFEYFSETQRNKGNFPGRFSGRQFSNSRSEMNVSTLELGDSALYLCASSEGLAGFRSYEQYFGPGTRLTVT.

In nucleotides, the CDR3 is TGTGCCAGCAGCCTCACCGGGGTCCAAGAGACCCAGTACTTC. Translating it yields CASSLTGVQETQYF. The chain has TRBV7-2 and TRBJ2-5; perhaps TRBD2 as D (5 bases). The CDR3 contains 14 residues. V lost 5 bases to trimming and J lost 1 base, with 11 bases between them. In germline, CDR1 is SGHTA, CDR2 FQGNSA.

V usage is TRBV7-9 and J usage is TRBJ1-3; D is uncertain. V lost 2 bases and J 0 bases, leaving 17 bases between the germline ends. This CDR3 is built from 18 residues. Germline CDR1 is SEHNR and CDR2 is FQNEAQ (reference sequence). CDR3 protein: CASSLRLQRLTSGNTIYF. CDR3 DNA sequence: TGTGCCAGCAGCTTAAGATTACAGCGATTGACCTCTGGAAACACCATATATTTT.

A few counts support this clone. V and J are TRBV28 and TRBJ2-7; D could derive from TRBD1 or TRBD2 (5 bases each). V was pared by 2 bases and J by 4 bases, with 15 bases between. The CDR3 sequence is 15 residues long. CDR1 is MDHEN, CDR2 SYDVKM, per germline. The CDR3 DNA reads as TGTGCCAGCAGTTTAGTACAGGTCGGGACGTACGAGCAGTACTTC. The encoded protein is CASSLVQVGTYEQYF.

This chain uses TRBV18 with TRBJ2-7, with TRBD1 as a possible D gene (6 bases). V was trimmed by 1 base and J by 6 bases, leaving 13 bases between them. CDR1 is KGHSH and CDR2 is LQKENI in the germline V gene. The CDR3 loop spans 14 amino acids. Written as DNA, the CDR3 is TGTGCCAGCTCACCACTACCGACAGGCGGCGAGCAGTACTTC. It is translated as CASSPLPTGGEQYF.

The table lists this clone with a count of one. This chain connects TRBV6-5 to TRBJ1-3, with a weak D call TRBD1 (5 bases). CDR1 MNHEY and CDR2 SVGAGI come from the germline V gene. The V gene lost 3 bases and the J gene lost 0 bases, with 12 bases spanning the gap. CDR3 length: 16 residues. Here the CDR3 reads CASSYQQAGSGNTIYF. The CDR3 DNA reads TGTGCCAGCAGTTATCAACAGGCCGGCTCTGGAAACACCATATATTTT.

The chain combines TRBV5-1 with TRBJ2-6, with 7 bases matching TRBD1. The V and J ends lost 5 bases and 3 bases, in that order; junction bases with no gene match: 5. Germline loops: CDR1 SGHRS, CDR2 YFSETQ. The CDR3 spans 15 residues. The DNA for the CDR3 is TGCGCCAGCAGAGAGGGGGCGCTTGGGGCCAACGTCCTGACTTTC. It encodes CASREGALGANVLTF.

The rearrangement uses TRBV11-1 and TRBJ2-2; TRBD1 matches 7 bases. The germline V gene encodes CDR1 SGHAT and CDR2 FQDESV (reference sequence). This CDR3 contains 14 residues. Unmatched junction bases numbered 6, after V lost 5 bases and J lost 6 bases. The CDR3: CASSRDRVAGELFF. CDR3 DNA sequence: TGTGCCAGCAGCCGCGACAGGGTCGCCGGGGAGCTGTTTTTT.